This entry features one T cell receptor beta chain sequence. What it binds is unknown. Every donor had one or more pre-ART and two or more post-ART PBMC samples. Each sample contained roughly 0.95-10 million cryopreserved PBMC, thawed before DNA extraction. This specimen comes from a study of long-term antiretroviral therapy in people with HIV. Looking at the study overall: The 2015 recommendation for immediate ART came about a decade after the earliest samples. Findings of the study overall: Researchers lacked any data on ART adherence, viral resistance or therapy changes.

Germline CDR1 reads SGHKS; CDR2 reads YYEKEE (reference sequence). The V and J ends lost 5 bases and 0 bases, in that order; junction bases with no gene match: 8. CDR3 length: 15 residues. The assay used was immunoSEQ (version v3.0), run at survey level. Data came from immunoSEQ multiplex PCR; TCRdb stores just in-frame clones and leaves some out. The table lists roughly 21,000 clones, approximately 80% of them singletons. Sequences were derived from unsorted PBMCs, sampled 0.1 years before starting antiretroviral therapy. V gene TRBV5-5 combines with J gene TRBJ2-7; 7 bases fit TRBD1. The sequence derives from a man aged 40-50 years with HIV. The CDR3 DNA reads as TGTGCCAGCAGTAAGGACAGGTTTAGCTCCTACGAGCAGTACTTC. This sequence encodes CASSKDRFSSYEQYF.